The next 24 T cell receptor beta chains were all read from a single sample in a study of blood T cell repertoires in COVID-19. TCRdb keeps only in-frame clones here, not all; method: immunoSEQ multiplex PCR. The sample lists roughly 280,000 clones; roughly 84% were seen once. The specimen was peripheral blood. These receptors originate from a man between 60 and 75 years old with acute or convalescent COVID-19.

CDR3 nucleotide sequence: TGCGCCAGCAGCCCTAGCGGGAGCACAGATACGCAGTATTTT. Residues: CASSPSGSTDTQYF. The chain couples TRBV5-1 to TRBJ2-3; TRBD2 aligns across 8 bases. The CDR3 totals 14 residues. In germline, CDR1 is SGHRS, CDR2 YFSETQ. Germline trimming cut 4 bases from V and 0 bases from J; bases unmatched to any gene: 1.

The gene calls are TRBV5-1 and TRBJ2-1; TRBD2 aligns across 11 bases. J was trimmed by 7 bases and V by 0 bases; bases with no gene match: 3. The germline gives CDR1 SGHRS, CDR2 YFSETQ. The CDR3 length is 15 residues. The CDR3 loop is CASSLGSGGANEQFF. Here the CDR3 DNA reads TGCGCCAGCAGCTTGGGTAGCGGGGGGGCGAATGAGCAGTTCTTC.

The chain uses TRBV28 and TRBJ2-3; 8 bases map to TRBD1. After removal of 7 bases from V and 5 bases from J, the junction contained 8 bases not matched to a gene. This CDR3 comprises 14 residues. CDR1 and CDR2 from the germline V gene are MDHEN and SYDVKM. CDR3 nucleotides: TGTGCCAGCACAACCGACAGGGGCGAAGATACGCAGTATTTT. Amino acid sequence: CASTTDRGEDTQYF. Together with reference TRBV28 and TRBJ2-3, the CDR3 gives the full variable domain: DVKVTQSSRYLVKRTGEKVFLECVQDMDHENMFWYRQDPGLGLRLIYFSYDVKMKEKGDIPEGYSVSREKKERFSLILESASTNQTSMYLCASTTDRGEDTQYFGPGTRLTVL.

The chain has TRBV10-3 and TRBJ2-2, with 9 bases lining up with TRBD1. Germline V gives CDR1 ENHRY, CDR2 SYGVKD. Trimming cost V 10 bases and J 5 bases; bases outside gene matches: 8. CDR3 length equals 14 residues. The CDR3 loop is CATADRGDTGELFF. The CDR3 region has the DNA TGTGCCACGGCGGACAGGGGAGATACCGGGGAGCTGTTTTTT.

The V call is TRBV3-1 (or the pseudogene TRBV3-2), the J call TRBJ1-1, with D tentatively TRBD1 (5 bases). Germline CDR1 and CDR2: LGHDT and YNNKEL (reference sequence). The CDR3 is made up of 16 amino acids. Trimming removed 0 bases from V and 4 bases from J, with 15 bases in between. CDR3 sequence reads: CASSQERPRQGTEAFF. CDR3 nucleotides: TGTGCCAGCAGCCAAGAACGACCCCGGCAGGGCACTGAAGCTTTCTTT.

This chain connects TRBV6-5 to TRBJ2-7; D is uncertain. There are 13 residues in the CDR3. Trimming stripped 8 bases from V and 1 base from J, with 12 bases between. Germline CDR1 reads MNHEY; CDR2 reads SVGAGI. CDR3 sequence reads: CASSGGKSYEQYF. The CDR3 coding sequence is TGTGCCAGCTCTGGCGGTAAATCCTACGAGCAGTACTTC.

The genes are TRBV10-3 and TRBJ1-5; D uncertain. Germline-derived CDR1 and CDR2 are ENHRY and SYGVKD. CDR3 length: 14 amino acids. Deletions cut 6 bases from V and 3 bases from J, with 12 bases between. CDR3 sequence reads: CAIRDSTANQPQHF. The CDR3 region has the DNA TGTGCCATCAGGGATTCTACAGCCAATCAGCCCCAGCATTTT.

The chain carries TRBV5-5 and TRBJ1-3; D remains ambiguous. Germline-derived CDR1 and CDR2 are SGHKS and YYEKEE (reference sequence). V was trimmed by 6 bases and J by 4 bases, leaving 17 bases between them. The CDR3 covers 15 residues. The CDR3 region is CASTPEAYGGNTIYF. The CDR3 DNA follows: TGTGCCAGCACCCCGGAGGCTTACGGCGGAAACACCATATATTTT.

The rearrangement joins TRBV7-2 to TRBJ2-1; D unclear. Germline lookup yields CDR1 SGHTA and CDR2 FQGNSA. V lost 5 bases and J lost 4, with 6 bases in between. CDR3 length equals 12 residues. The CDR3 DNA sequence: TGTGCCAGCAGCCTCGTGTACAATGAGCAGTTCTTC. Translating it yields CASSLVYNEQFF. The variable domain in full, completed from reference TRBV7-2 and TRBJ2-1, reads GAGVSQSPSNKVTEKGKDVELRCDPISGHTALYWYRQSLGQGLEFLIYFQGNSAPDKSGLPSDRFSAERTGGSVSTLTIQRTQQEDSAVYLCASSLVYNEQFFGPGTRLTVL.

This clone was seen more than once but under ten times. This chain joins TRBV7-9 and TRBJ2-5; TRBD2 is a possible D gene (6 bases). Trimming stripped 2 bases from V and 3 bases from J, with 10 bases between. The CDR3 runs 14 residues. Germline V gene data show CDR1 as SEHNR and CDR2 as FQNEAQ (reference sequence). Written as DNA, the CDR3 is TGTGCCAGCAGCTTACAGTCGGGGGAAGAGACCCAGTACTTC. Translating gives CASSLQSGEETQYF.

This clone has only a few counts. This chain connects TRBV7-9 to TRBJ2-1; tentatively, D is TRBD1 (5 bases). V lost 5 bases, J lost 7 bases, and 21 bases lay in between. This CDR3 has 16 residues. Germline V gives CDR1 SEHNR, CDR2 FQNEAQ (reference sequence). CDR3 sequence (DNA): TGTGCCAGCAGCGTGGGGCCAGTCGCGGTAGAGAATGAGCAGTTCTTC. It encodes CASSVGPVAVENEQFF.

The rearrangement uses TRBV7-6 and TRBJ2-7, with 8 bases fitting TRBD1. This CDR3 has 16 amino acids. The junction had 9 bases not matched to a gene; V was cut back by 1 base and J by 4 bases. Germline lookup yields CDR1 SGHVS and CDR2 FNYEAQ. CDR3 in amino acids: CASSLGPGQGVYEQYF. The CDR3 bases are TGTGCCAGCAGCTTAGGTCCCGGACAGGGTGTGTACGAGCAGTACTTC. The entire variable domain, with the rest obtained from reference TRBV7-6 and TRBJ2-7, is as follows: GAGVSQSPRYKVTKRGQDVALRCDPISGHVSLYWYRQALGQGPEFLTYFNYEAQQDKSGLPNDRFSAERPEGSISTLTIQRTEQRDSAMYRCASSLGPGQGVYEQYFGPGTRLTVT.

The chain combines TRBV4-2 with TRBJ1-2; D is possibly TRBD1 (6 bases). Germline-derived CDR1 and CDR2 are LGHNA and YNFKEQ. V dropped 1 base and J dropped 10 bases, with 16 bases sitting between them. The CDR3 has 14 amino acids. The CDR3 is CASSQVDSPRTYTF. In DNA, the CDR3 is TGTGCCAGCAGCCAAGTGGACAGTCCTAGGACCTACACCTTC.

The chain carries TRBV4-1 and TRBJ1-1; no firm D call. The germline gives CDR1 MGHRA, CDR2 YSYEKL. The ends were cut back, 0 bases at V and 7 bases at J, with 18 bases in the middle. CDR3 length: 16 residues. The CDR3: CASSQDRAGDRIEAFF. For the CDR3, the DNA is TGCGCCAGCAGCCAAGATCGGGCCGGGGATCGAATTGAAGCTTTCTTT.

The chain is built from TRBV5-8 and TRBJ1-3; D is perhaps TRBD1 (6 bases). The CDR3 is 18 amino acids. V dropped 4 bases and J dropped 1 base, with 21 bases sitting between them. Germline CDR1 reads SGHTS; CDR2 reads YDEGEE. The CDR3 nucleotides are TGTGCCAGCAGCCAAAGACAGGCCCCAGGGTGGTCTGGAAACACCATATATTTT. It codes for CASSQRQAPGWSGNTIYF.

This clone appeared once. The chain has TRBV4-1 and TRBJ2-5; 8 bases agree with TRBD1. Germline lookup yields CDR1 MGHRA and CDR2 YSYEKL. The CDR3 covers 15 residues. The ends lost 0 bases at V and 7 bases at J; junction bases unmatched: 7. The CDR3 coding sequence is TGCGCCAGCAGCCAAGACGACAGGGGAACAGTGACCCAGTACTTC. Amino acid sequence: CASSQDDRGTVTQYF.

The V and J genes are TRBV7-9 and TRBJ1-1; D call uncertain. The ends were cut back, 2 bases at V and 0 bases at J, with 10 bases in the middle. In germline, CDR1 is SEHNR, CDR2 FQNEAQ (reference sequence). This CDR3 spans 15 amino acids. The chain's CDR3 is CASSLFTGVNTEAFF. CDR3 bases: TGTGCCAGCAGCTTATTTACCGGTGTGAACACTGAAGCTTTCTTT. The whole variable domain, remainder taken from reference TRBV7-9 and TRBJ1-1, is DTGVSQNPRHKITKRGQNVTFRCDPISEHNRLYWYRQTLGQGPEFLTYFQNEAQLEKSRLLSDRFSAERPKGSFSTLEIQRTEQGDSAMYLCASSLFTGVNTEAFFGQGTRLTVV.

V and J are TRBV4-1 and TRBJ2-7; 11 positions agree with TRBD2. J gave up 2 bases and V 0 bases, and 9 bases lay outside the gene matches. CDR3 length: 18 residues. Germline assignment: CDR1 MGHRA and CDR2 YSYEKL. This CDR3 is CASSQDLAGGLLTYEQYF. The CDR3 region has the DNA TGCGCCAGCAGCCAAGATCTAGCGGGGGGCCTCCTTACCTACGAGCAGTACTTC.

V is TRBV28 and J is TRBJ2-5; D possibly corresponds to TRBD2 (6 bases). This CDR3 contains 14 residues. V gave up 5 bases and J gave up 1 base, with 11 bases separating them. In germline, CDR1 is MDHEN, CDR2 SYDVKM. This CDR3 reads CASSPGSLQETQYF. CDR3 sequence (DNA): TGTGCCAGCAGTCCCGGGAGCCTCCAAGAGACCCAGTACTTC. Complete variable domain (other parts from reference TRBV28 and TRBJ2-5): DVKVTQSSRYLVKRTGEKVFLECVQDMDHENMFWYRQDPGLGLRLIYFSYDVKMKEKGDIPEGYSVSREKKERFSLILESASTNQTSMYLCASSPGSLQETQYFGPGTRLLVL.

J is TRBJ2-3 and V is TRBV6-5; TRBD1 is a possible D gene (6 bases). The CDR3 covers 15 residues. Trimming removed 7 bases at V and 2 bases at J, with 16 bases between. Germline assignment: CDR1 MNHEY and CDR2 SVGAGI. The CDR3 DNA reads as TGTGCCAGCACCACAGGGAGTATTTCCACAGATACGCAGTATTTT. Protein: CASTTGSISTDTQYF.

The chain uses TRBV11-2 and TRBJ1-2; 7 bases align to TRBD1. V gave up 5 bases and J gave up 10 bases; unmatched junction bases: 10. Germline CDR1 is SGHAT and CDR2 is FQNNGV. The length of the CDR3 is 13 residues. The DNA for the CDR3 is TGTGCCAGCAGCCCGAACAGGGGCCTTAACTACACCTTC. Residues: CASSPNRGLNYTF.

J is TRBJ1-3 and V is TRBV12-3 or TRBV12-4, with D possibly matching TRBD1 (5 bases). The length of the CDR3 is 13 residues. V lost 7 bases to trimming and J lost 6 bases, with 13 bases between them. CDR3 in amino acids: CASKQAVENTIYF. Written as DNA, the CDR3 is TGTGCCAGCAAACAGGCCGTGGAAAACACCATATATTTT.

This chain uses TRBV5-1 with TRBJ1-2; D not certain. CDR3 size: 12 residues. The V gene lost 0 bases and the J gene lost 10 bases, with 10 bases spanning the gap. Germline CDR1 and CDR2: SGHRS and YFSETQ. The CDR3 bases are TGCGCCAGCAGCTTGGATACAGCTACCTACACCTTC. It encodes CASSLDTATYTF. The whole variable domain, remainder taken from reference TRBV5-1 and TRBJ1-2, is KAGVTQTPRYLIKTRGQQVTLSCSPISGHRSVSWYQQTPGQGLQFLFEYFSETQRNKGNFPGRFSGRQFSNSRSEMNVSTLELGDSALYLCASSLDTATYTFGSGTRLTVV.

This chain links TRBV5-6 with TRBJ2-3, with 12 bases fitting TRBD2. The length of the CDR3 is 15 residues. V shed 4 bases, J shed 5 bases, and the junction held 5 bases outside the gene matches. Germline V gene lookup returns CDR1 SGHDT and CDR2 YYEEEE. CDR3 in DNA: TGTGCCAGCAGCCCCACGGGACTAGCGGGAGATACGCAGTATTTT. Its protein is CASSPTGLAGDTQYF.